This is a list of T cell receptor beta chains from one sample in a study of long-term antiretroviral therapy in people with HIV. The assay was immunoSEQ multiplex PCR, and TCRdb's table has in-frame clones only and misses some. The table records some 25,000 clones, about 86% of them present only once. The specimen comprised unsorted PBMCs, sampled 1.2 years after starting antiretroviral therapy. All receptors come from a man aged 45-65 years with HIV. Each CDR3 is given with its conserved first and last residue. A D gene is named only where the DNA matches it firmly. Only some rows state a clone size, as once, few, many or a class for expanded clones.

D	V	J	size	DNA	CDR3
.	TRBV7-8	TRBJ2-7	.	TGTGCCAGCAGCTCGGTCCCCCTTCTTCCCTACGAGCAGTACTTC	CASSSVPLLPYEQYF
TRBD1	TRBV7-8	TRBJ1-5	.	TGTGCCAGCAGCTTCGCTAGCAACAGGGGGAAGCCCCAGCATTTT	CASSFASNRGKPQHF
.	TRBV28	TRBJ1-1	.	TGTGCCAGCAGTCTAACTGTAGGACAGCTCCAAGCTTTCTTT	CASSLTVGQLQAFF
.	TRBV5-1	TRBJ2-6	few	TGCGCCAGCAGCTTGGTAGGGACCTCTGGGGCCAACGTCCTGACTTTC	CASSLVGTSGANVLTF
TRBD1	TRBV18	TRBJ2-7	once	TGTGCCAGCTCACCGAGCAGGGGGCTTTCCTACGAGCAGTACTTC	CASSPSRGLSYEQYF
.	TRBV5-1	TRBJ1-5	.	TGCGCCAGCAGCTTCGAGGGGGGCAATCAGCCCCAGCATTTT	CASSFEGGNQPQHF
TRBD1	TRBV2	TRBJ1-1	.	TGTGCCACAAGACCCGGGACAGGGGCCGGAGGCACTGAAGCTTTCTTT	CATRPGTGAGGTEAFF
.	TRBV6-6	TRBJ2-7	.	TGTGCCAGCAGTTACTCGGGAGGCGACATATCCATCTTC	CASSYSGGDISIF
TRBD1	TRBV11-2	TRBJ2-7	.	TGTGCCAGCAGCTTTGAGAGGGGGCTCTACGAGCAGTACTTC	CASSFERGLYEQYF
.	TRBV28	TRBJ1-1	few	TGTGCCAGCAAGACTCTCACTGAAGCTTTCTTT	CASKTLTEAFF
.	TRBV5-1	TRBJ2-7	once	TGCGCCAGCAGCTTGTCCCGCAGATACGAGCAGTACTTC	CASSLSRRYEQYF
TRBD1	TRBV28	TRBJ2-1	.	TGTGCCAGCAGTTTATCGGACAGGGAATGGGACAATGAGCAGTTCTTC	CASSLSDREWDNEQFF
TRBD1	TRBV30	TRBJ1-3	.	TGTGCCTGGAGTGAGGGGGCAGGAGGAAACACCATATATTTT	CAWSEGAGGNTIYF
TRBD2	TRBV28	TRBJ2-7	.	TGTGCCAGCAGTTTAGAGCTAGCGGGGGGGCAGTACGAGCAGTACTTC	CASSLELAGGQYEQYF
.	TRBV28	TRBJ1-1	.	TGTGCCAGCAGTCTCTTAATGGTGGACACTGAAGCTTTCTTT	CASSLLMVDTEAFF
.	TRBV7-9	TRBJ1-1	.	TGTGCCAGCAGCTTGTCAGGATCGACTGAAGCTTTCTTT	CASSLSGSTEAFF
.	TRBV29-1	TRBJ1-1	.	TGCAGCGTTTCCGCCGTGAGCCTGAGGGACACTGAAGCTTTCTTT	CSVSAVSLRDTEAFF
.	TRBV5-6	TRBJ1-2	.	TGTGCCAGCAGCGTCAGCTACTTTGGCTACACCTTC	CASSVSYFGYTF
.	TRBV28	TRBJ2-3	.	TGTGCCAGCAGTACTAGCAAGATAAATACGCAGTATTTT	CASSTSKINTQYF
TRBD2	TRBV27	TRBJ2-5	.	TGTGCCAGCAGGGGACTAGCGGGGTTTGAGACCCAGTACTTC	CASRGLAGFETQYF
.	TRBV18	TRBJ1-1	.	TGTGCCAGCTCACCTGGCGGGTCTTGGACTGAAGCTTTCTTT	CASSPGGSWTEAFF
TRBD1	TRBV18	TRBJ1-5	.	TGTGCCAGCTCACCCGGGACAGGGATGGGCCAGCCCCAGCATTTT	CASSPGTGMGQPQHF
.	TRBV7-9	TRBJ2-7	once	TGTGCCATCGGGGCGGGGAGCAACGAGCAGTACTTC	CAIGAGSNEQYF
.	TRBV7-9	TRBJ1-1	.	TGTGCCAGCAGCCCCTTCCGGGGGAACACTGAAGCTTTCTTT	CASSPFRGNTEAFF
.	TRBV28	TRBJ2-1	.	TGTGCCAGCAGCATCAGGTTCTACAATGAGCAGTTCTTC	CASSIRFYNEQFF
.	TRBV7-6	TRBJ2-3	.	TGTGCCAGCAGCATTAAGGGTGACTACACAGATACGCAGTATTTT	CASSIKGDYTDTQYF
TRBD2	TRBV7-2	TRBJ2-1	.	TGTGCCAGCAGGCGAGGGTTCGAGCGGGGGGACAATGAGCAGTTCTTC	CASRRGFERGDNEQFF
.	TRBV7-3	TRBJ2-2	.	TGTGCCAGCAGCTTGGAGGTCGGGGAGCTGTTTTTT	CASSLEVGELFF
.	TRBV13	TRBJ1-1	.	TGTGCCAGCAGCTTAGAGAGCAGGGGTGAAGCTTTCTTT	CASSLESRGEAFF